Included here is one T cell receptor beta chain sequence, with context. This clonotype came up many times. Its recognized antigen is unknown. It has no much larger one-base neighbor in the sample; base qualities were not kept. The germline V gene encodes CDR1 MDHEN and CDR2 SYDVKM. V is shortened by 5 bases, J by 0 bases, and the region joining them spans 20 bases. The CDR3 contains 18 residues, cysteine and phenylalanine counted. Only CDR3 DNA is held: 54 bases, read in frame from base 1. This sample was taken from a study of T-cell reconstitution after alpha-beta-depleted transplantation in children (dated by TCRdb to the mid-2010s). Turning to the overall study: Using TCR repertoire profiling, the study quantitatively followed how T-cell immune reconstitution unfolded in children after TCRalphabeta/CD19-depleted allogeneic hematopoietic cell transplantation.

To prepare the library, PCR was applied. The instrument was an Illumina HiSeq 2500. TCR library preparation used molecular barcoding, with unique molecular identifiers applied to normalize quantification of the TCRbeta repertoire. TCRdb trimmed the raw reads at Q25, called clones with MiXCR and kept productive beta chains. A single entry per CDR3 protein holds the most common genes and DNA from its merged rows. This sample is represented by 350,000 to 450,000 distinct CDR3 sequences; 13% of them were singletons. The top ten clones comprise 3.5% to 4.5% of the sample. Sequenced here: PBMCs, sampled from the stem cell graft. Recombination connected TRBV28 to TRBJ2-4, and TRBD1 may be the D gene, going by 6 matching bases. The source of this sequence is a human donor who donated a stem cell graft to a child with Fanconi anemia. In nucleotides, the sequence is TGTGCCAGCAGTCCCCTACCCACAGGGAAGCTAGCCAAAAACATTCAGTACTTC. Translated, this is CASSPLPTGKLAKNIQYF.